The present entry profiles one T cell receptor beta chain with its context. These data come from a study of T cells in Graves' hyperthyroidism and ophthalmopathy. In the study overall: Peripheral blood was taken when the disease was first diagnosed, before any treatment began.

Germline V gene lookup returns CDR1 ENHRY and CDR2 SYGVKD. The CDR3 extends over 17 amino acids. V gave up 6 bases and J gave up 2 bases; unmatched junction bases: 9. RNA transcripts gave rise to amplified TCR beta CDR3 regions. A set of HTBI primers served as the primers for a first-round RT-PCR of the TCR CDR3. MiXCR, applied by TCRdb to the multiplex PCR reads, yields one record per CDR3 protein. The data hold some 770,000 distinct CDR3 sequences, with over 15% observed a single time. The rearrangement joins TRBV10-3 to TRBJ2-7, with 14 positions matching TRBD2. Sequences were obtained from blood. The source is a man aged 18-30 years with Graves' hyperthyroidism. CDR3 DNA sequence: TGTGCCATCAGCCCGGGACTAGCGGGAGCGCGTCCCTACGAGCAGTACTTC. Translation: CAISPGLAGARPYEQYF.